This TCR beta chain was found in a study of OX40 agonist ivuxolimab in advanced cancers. The CDR3 spans 11 residues. Germline CDR1 DFQATT, CDR2 SNEGSKA (reference sequence). Between the trimmed V and J ends, which lost 1 base and 8 bases, there was a span of 6 bases. Repertoires were generated with immunoSEQ multiplex PCR, while TCRdb's copy carries only in-frame clones and drops some. Among about 20,000 clones listed, 75% to 90% were seen once. Sequences were derived from CD4+ or CD8+ T cells sorted from blood, sampled in a trial of the OX40 agonist ivuxolimab. The TCR comes from an adult with an advanced solid tumor such as melanoma, head and neck, liver or kidney cancer. The V call is TRBV20-1, the J call TRBJ2-1; no clear D gene. The CDR3 DNA sequence: TGCAGTGCTAGAGGGTTTGATGAGCAGTTCTTC. It encodes CSARGFDEQFF.